This T cell receptor beta chain was obtained from a study of T cell repertoires in cytomegalovirus infection. Turning to the study itself: Public signatures in TCR beta pointed to CMV infection and matching HLA type. General study findings and limits: Dominating the ex vivo response were TCR beta clonotypes that were CMV-specific and HLA-C-restricted. Cumulative public TCR beta family frequency identified CMV carriers with the relevant HLA.

Each CDR3 protein is one row after TCRdb ran MiXCR on the reads. The data contain about 680,000 distinct CDR3 sequences, approximately 25% of them singletons. With regard to this clonotype: Its specificity is unknown.

The V end was cut by 0 bases, the J end by 0 bases, with 7 bases between. CDR1 is MGHRA, CDR2 YSYEKL, per germline. The CDR3 runs to 15 residues. This clonotype was obtained from a human donor in good health (CMV status not recorded). Some clones in this sample may be carry-over from other donors' samples. The rearrangement links TRBV4-1 to TRBJ2-3; the D is unclear. The sequenced sample was CD8+ T cells from PBMCs. The CDR3, as DNA: TGCGCCAGCAGCCAAGATCCGGACAGCACAGATACGCAGTATTTT. Translating gives CASSQDPDSTDTQYF.